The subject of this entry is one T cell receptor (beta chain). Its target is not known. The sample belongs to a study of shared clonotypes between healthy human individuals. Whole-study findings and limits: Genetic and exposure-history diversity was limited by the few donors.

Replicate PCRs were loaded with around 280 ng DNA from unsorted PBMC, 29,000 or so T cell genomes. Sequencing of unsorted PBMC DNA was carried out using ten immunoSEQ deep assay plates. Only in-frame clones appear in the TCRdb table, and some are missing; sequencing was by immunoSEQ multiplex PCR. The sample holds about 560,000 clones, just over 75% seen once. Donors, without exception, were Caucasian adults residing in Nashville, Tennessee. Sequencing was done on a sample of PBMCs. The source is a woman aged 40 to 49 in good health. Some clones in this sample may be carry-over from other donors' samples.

The CDR3 DNA reads as TGTGCCAGCAGCCCCCCCCGGACGGACGGGGAGCTGTTTTTT. Translating it yields CASSPPRTDGELFF. The rearrangement links TRBV28 to TRBJ2-2, with D uncertain. CDR1 is MDHEN, CDR2 SYDVKM, per germline. The ends were cut back, 6 bases at V and 7 bases at J, with 15 bases in the middle. This CDR3 contains 14 residues.